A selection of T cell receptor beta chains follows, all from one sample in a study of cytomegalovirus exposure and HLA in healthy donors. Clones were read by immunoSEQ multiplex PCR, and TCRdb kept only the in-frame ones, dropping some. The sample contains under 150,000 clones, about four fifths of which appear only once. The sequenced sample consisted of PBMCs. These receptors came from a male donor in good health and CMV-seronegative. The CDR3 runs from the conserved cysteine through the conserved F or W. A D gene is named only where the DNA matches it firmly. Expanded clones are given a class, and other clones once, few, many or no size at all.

DNA: TGTGCCAGCAGCACAACGGGACTAGCGGGGGGCTACGAGCAGTACTTC; CDR3: CASSTTGLAGGYEQYF; J: TRBJ2-7; D: TRBD2; size: .; V: TRBV7-2
DNA: TGTGCCAGTAGTTCGACAGACCTCTCTGGAAACACCATATATTTT; CDR3: CASSSTDLSGNTIYF; J: TRBJ1-3; D: .; size: .; V: TRBV19
DNA: TGTGCCAGCAGCCAACTAGCGGGGGGCCGCAATGAGCAGTTCTTC; CDR3: CASSQLAGGRNEQFF; J: TRBJ2-1; D: TRBD2; size: .; V: TRBV11-1
DNA: TGCGCCAGCAGGGTCGGGGACAGCGGTTTAGAGCAGTACTTC; CDR3: CASRVGDSGLEQYF; J: TRBJ2-7; D: TRBD1; size: .; V: TRBV5-1
DNA: TGTGCCAGCAGCAATAAGGACCCTTCTGGCGGGGGGGCTTTGGAGACCCAGTACTTC; CDR3: CASSNKDPSGGGALETQYF; J: TRBJ2-5; D: TRBD2; size: .; V: TRBV13
DNA: TGTGCCACCAGCGGCGCTAGCGGGGGTTACAATGAGCAGTTCTTC; CDR3: CATSGASGGYNEQFF; J: TRBJ2-1; D: TRBD2; size: .; V: TRBV15
DNA: TGTGCCACCAGCAGAGATTTTACTAGCGGGGTCAATGAGCAGTTCTTC; CDR3: CATSRDFTSGVNEQFF; J: TRBJ2-1; D: TRBD2; size: .; V: TRBV15
DNA: TGTGCCAGCAGCGTAGGGGTAGCGGGGACCGGGGAGCTGTTTTTT; CDR3: CASSVGVAGTGELFF; J: TRBJ2-2; D: TRBD2; size: .; V: TRBV9
DNA: TGTGCCAGCAGCCGACACGGAAACACCATATATTTT; CDR3: CASSRHGNTIYF; J: TRBJ1-3; D: .; size: .; V: TRBV7-9
DNA: TGTGCCAGCAGCTTACCTGGCAGGGATTCTGGCTACACCTTC; CDR3: CASSLPGRDSGYTF; J: TRBJ1-2; D: .; size: .; V: TRBV7-8
DNA: TGTGCCAGCAGCCTTCAGGGCGGAGAGACCCAGTACTTC; CDR3: CASSLQGGETQYF; J: TRBJ2-5; D: .; size: .; V: TRBV9
DNA: TGTGCCAGCAGTTACTCGCCCCAGGCGGGTGAAAAACTGTTTTTT; CDR3: CASSYSPQAGEKLFF; J: TRBJ1-4; D: .; size: .; V: TRBV6-5
DNA: TGTGCCAGCAGTGAAACAGGGGGGGGCGAGCAGTACTTC; CDR3: CASSETGGGEQYF; J: TRBJ2-7; D: .; size: once; V: TRBV2
DNA: TGCGCCAGCAGCCAAGATTGGTCCGGGACAGGGGTCCGTGGCTACACCTTC; CDR3: CASSQDWSGTGVRGYTF; J: TRBJ1-2; D: TRBD1; size: .; V: TRBV4-3
DNA: TGTGCCAGCAGCTATTTCGGGCAGGGGGATCAGCCCCAGCATTTT; CDR3: CASSYFGQGDQPQHF; J: TRBJ1-5; D: TRBD1; size: .; V: TRBV5-5
DNA: TGTGCCAGCGGAGTGCAGTACAATGAGCAGTTCTTC; CDR3: CASGVQYNEQFF; J: TRBJ2-1; D: .; size: once; V: TRBV7-2
DNA: TGTGCCAGCAGTTCCGGGGGGGCCACAGATACGCAGTATTTT; CDR3: CASSSGGATDTQYF; J: TRBJ2-3; D: TRBD2; size: .; V: TRBV6-5
DNA: TGTGCCTGGAGTGAAGGGGGCTATAATTCACCCCTCCACTTT; CDR3: CAWSEGGYNSPLHF; J: TRBJ1-6; D: .; size: .; V: TRBV30
DNA: TGTGCCAGCAGCTCTTTAACAGGGTTGGGACACTATGGCTACACCTTC; CDR3: CASSSLTGLGHYGYTF; J: TRBJ1-2; D: .; size: .; V: TRBV11-2
DNA: TGTGCCAGCGGCAGACGAGCGGGTGGCCCAGGGGAGACCCAGTACTTC; CDR3: CASGRRAGGPGETQYF; J: TRBJ2-5; D: .; size: once; V: TRBV7-2
DNA: TGTGCCAGCAGCTATACACCCGCGGATGGCTACACCTTC; CDR3: CASSYTPADGYTF; J: TRBJ1-2; D: .; size: .; V: TRBV7-3
DNA: TGTGCCAGCAGCCCACAGGGGACTGAAGCTTTCTTT; CDR3: CASSPQGTEAFF; J: TRBJ1-1; D: TRBD1; size: .; V: TRBV11-2
DNA: TGTGCCAGCAGCGTTGGAGCGGGGGGCTCGTACGAGCAGTACTTC; CDR3: CASSVGAGGSYEQYF; J: TRBJ2-7; D: TRBD2; size: .; V: TRBV9
DNA: TGTGCCAGCAGCACTAACAGGGACGCTTCTTCCACTGAAGCTTTCTTT; CDR3: CASSTNRDASSTEAFF; J: TRBJ1-1; D: .; size: .; V: TRBV5-5
DNA: TGTGCCAGCAGGGCTTCCGGGACATTCGCCTACGAGCAGTACTTC; CDR3: CASRASGTFAYEQYF; J: TRBJ2-7; D: .; size: .; V: TRBV27
DNA: TGCGCCAGCAGCTTACTCGCGCCCGAGAACACCGGGGAGCTGTTTTTT; CDR3: CASSLLAPENTGELFF; J: TRBJ2-2; D: .; size: .; V: TRBV5-1
DNA: TGTGCCAGTCATAACGGGGACAGGGGTAACTACGAGCAGTACTTC; CDR3: CASHNGDRGNYEQYF; J: TRBJ2-7; D: TRBD1; size: .; V: TRBV19
DNA: TGTGCCAGCAGGGGGGCTTGGGGAGCCGCCTATGGCTACACCTTC; CDR3: CASRGAWGAAYGYTF; J: TRBJ1-2; D: .; size: once; V: TRBV6-5
DNA: TGTGCCAGCAGTCGGTCGACAGGGGGCAATGAGCAGTTCTTC; CDR3: CASSRSTGGNEQFF; J: TRBJ2-1; D: TRBD1; size: .; V: TRBV27
DNA: TGTGCCAGCAGCCCGGGTGGCAGGGTGTATTATGGCTACACCTTC; CDR3: CASSPGGRVYYGYTF; J: TRBJ1-2; D: .; size: once; V: TRBV7-9
DNA: TGTGCCTGGAGTAAACCGGGACACCCTTACGAGCAGTACTTC; CDR3: CAWSKPGHPYEQYF; J: TRBJ2-7; D: .; size: once; V: TRBV30
DNA: TGTGCCAGCAGTTTAAACCCTAACTACGAGCAGTACTTC; CDR3: CASSLNPNYEQYF; J: TRBJ2-7; D: .; size: .; V: TRBV27
DNA: TGTGCCAGCAGCCCAAGACTAGCGGATACGCAGTATTTT; CDR3: CASSPRLADTQYF; J: TRBJ2-3; D: TRBD2; size: .; V: TRBV14